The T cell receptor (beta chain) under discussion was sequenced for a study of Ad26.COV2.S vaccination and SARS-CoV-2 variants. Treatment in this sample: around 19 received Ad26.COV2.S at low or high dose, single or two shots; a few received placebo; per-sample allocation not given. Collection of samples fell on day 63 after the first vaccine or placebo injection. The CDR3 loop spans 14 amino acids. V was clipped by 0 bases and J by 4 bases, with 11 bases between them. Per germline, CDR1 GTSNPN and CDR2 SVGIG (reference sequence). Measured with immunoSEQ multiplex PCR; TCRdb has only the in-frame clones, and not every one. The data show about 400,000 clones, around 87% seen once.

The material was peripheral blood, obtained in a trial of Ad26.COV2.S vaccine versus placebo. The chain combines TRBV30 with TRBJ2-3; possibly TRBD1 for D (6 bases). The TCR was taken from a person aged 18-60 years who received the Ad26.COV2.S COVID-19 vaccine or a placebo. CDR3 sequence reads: CAWSVSRGADTQYF. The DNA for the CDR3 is TGTGCCTGGAGTGTATCCAGGGGTGCAGATACGCAGTATTTT.